This TCR beta chain is drawn from a study of cytomegalovirus exposure and HLA in healthy donors. Study summary: Across 300 to 400 genotyped donors, around 80% landed in the Caucasian-associated ancestry cluster.

CDR1 and CDR2 (germline): MNHNS, SASEGT. This CDR3 has 15 residues. The J segment lost 3 bases and the V segment lost 6 bases, leaving 8 bases of the junction unmatched. This clone showed up many times. 13 Jbeta primers and 60 Vbeta primers were used for the PCR. TCRdb keeps only in-frame clones here, not all; method: immunoSEQ multiplex PCR. The sample records approximately 99,000 clones, approximately 81% being singletons. This chain connects TRBV6-1 to TRBJ1-5, with 7 bases matching TRBD1. This TCR was sampled from a male donor in good health and CMV-seropositive. Specimen: PBMCs. The CDR3 region has the DNA TGTGCCAGCAGACCCCTGACAGGGATCAATCAGCCCCAGCATTTT. Encoded protein: CASRPLTGINQPQHF.